These T cell receptor beta chains were read from a single sample in a study of Graves' ophthalmopathy and Graves' hyperthyroidism. TCRdb fed the multiplex PCR reads into MiXCR, producing one record per CDR3 protein. The sample includes roughly 400,000 distinct CDR3 sequences, 17% seen only once; the top ten take 2% to 3%. Sequenced input: peripheral blood. These receptors originate from an adult woman with stable Graves' hyperthyroidism. Each CDR3 is given with its conserved first and last residue. Fields, in order: J gene, V gene, D gene, clone size, CDR3 protein, CDR3 DNA. A D gene is named only where the DNA matches it firmly. Size tells how often a clone was seen (once, few, many) or the class of an expanded clone, and some rows leave it out.

TRBJ2-1 | TRBV6-2/TRBV6-3 | TRBD1 | many | CASNPPGQGINEQFF | TGTGCCAGCAACCCTCCGGGACAGGGTATAAATGAGCAGTTCTTC
TRBJ2-7 | TRBV4-3 | - | - | CASSQDSGGLAEQYF | TGCGCCAGCAGCCAAGATAGCGGTGGGCTGGCCGAGCAGTACTTC
TRBJ1-1 | TRBV12-3/TRBV12-4 | - | - | CASSFLEPTNTEAFF | TGTGCCAGCAGTTTTCTCGAACCTACGAACACTGAAGCTTTCTTT
TRBJ2-2 | TRBV2 | TRBD2 | many | CASSRTSGGELFF | TGTGCCAGCAGCCGGACTAGTGGCGGGGAGCTGTTTTTT
TRBJ2-7 | TRBV27 | - | many | CASSKLSDNIWRGPYEQYF | TGTGCCAGCAGTAAACTATCCGATAATATCTGGCGGGGACCCTACGAGCAGTACTTC
TRBJ1-5 | TRBV28 | - | - | CASSSLLTGYISQPQHF | TGTGCCAGCAGTTCCCTTCTAACAGGGTACATAAGTCAGCCCCAGCATTTT
TRBJ2-5 | TRBV5-1 | TRBD2 | many | CASSLGLASSTKETQYF | TGCGCCAGCAGCCTGGGACTAGCGAGCTCTACGAAAGAGACCCAGTACTTC
TRBJ2-7 | TRBV6-1 | - | - | CASTASGYEQYF | TGTGCCAGCACCGCGAGCGGCTACGAGCAGTACTTC
TRBJ2-7 | TRBV3-1 | TRBD1 | - | CASSPSGQGNPYEQYF | TGTGCCAGCAGCCCCTCCGGACAGGGAAACCCCTACGAGCAGTACTTC
TRBJ2-5 | TRBV29-1 | TRBD1 | many | CSVVGQGYWYF | TGCAGCGTTGTGGGACAGGGGTACTGGTACTTC
TRBJ1-3 | TRBV9 | - | - | CASSVATGFSGNTIYF | TGTGCCAGCAGCGTAGCCACAGGGTTCTCTGGAAACACCATATATTTT
TRBJ1-1 | TRBV24-1 | TRBD1 | - | CATSDPGQGPEAFF | TGTGCCACCAGTGACCCGGGACAGGGACCTGAAGCTTTCTTT
TRBJ1-5 | TRBV2 | - | many | CASSDGGSNQPQHF | TGTGCCAGCAGCGACGGGGGAAGCAATCAGCCCCAGCATTTT
TRBJ1-2 | TRBV6-1 | - | few | CAIRNRDSGGYTF | TGTGCCATTAGGAACCGGGACTCTGGAGGCTACACCTTC
TRBJ1-5 | TRBV2 | - | many | CASRFGGFSNQPQHF | TGTGCCAGCAGGTTTGGGGGCTTTAGCAATCAGCCCCAGCATTTT
TRBJ1-2 | TRBV2 | - | many | CASTRGPGDGYTF | TGTGCCAGCACCCGTGGCCCTGGGGATGGCTACACCTTC
TRBJ2-2 | TRBV28 | - | many | CAILTDTGELFF | TGTGCCATCCTTACTGACACCGGGGAGCTGTTTTTT
TRBJ2-7 | TRBV10-2 | TRBD2 | many | CASSLQGLSLSSEQYF | TGCGCCAGCAGTCTTCAGGGACTAAGCTTATCGTCCGAGCAGTACTTC
TRBJ1-1 | TRBV10-3 | TRBD1 | - | CAISGGQGASSGAFF | TGTGCCATCAGTGGCGGACAGGGGGCGAGTTCGGGAGCTTTCTTT
TRBJ2-7 | TRBV20-1 | TRBD2 | many | CSAPPGAGVIYEQYF | TGCAGTGCTCCTCCCGGAGCGGGAGTGATCTACGAGCAGTACTTC
TRBJ1-2 | TRBV6-2/TRBV6-3 | TRBD1 | - | CASSGQGRDGYTF | TGTGCCAGCAGTGGACAGGGCAGGGATGGCTACACCTTC
TRBJ2-7 | TRBV20-1 | TRBD2 | many | CSATTGTSGTYEQYF | TGCAGTGCAACAACCGGGACTAGCGGGACCTACGAGCAGTACTTC
TRBJ1-5 | TRBV6-2/TRBV6-3 | - | - | CASSYLLVRGSGNQPQHF | TGTGCCAGCAGTTACTTATTGGTTCGGGGTTCGGGCAATCAGCCCCAGCATTTT
TRBJ1-6 | TRBV4-2 | - | many | CASSQERYSPLHF | TGTGCCAGCAGCCAAGAGCGGTATTCACCCCTCCACTTT
TRBJ1-5 | TRBV12-3/TRBV12-4 | - | - | CASKDSYSNQPQHF | TGTGCCAGTAAGGACAGTTATAGCAATCAGCCCCAGCATTTT
TRBJ2-7 | TRBV29-1 | TRBD2 | many | CSVASLAGGREQYF | TGCAGCGTTGCAAGTCTAGCGGGAGGTAGGGAGCAGTACTTC
TRBJ1-2 | TRBV7-2 | - | many | CASSLEGSRANYGYTF | TGTGCCAGCAGCTTAGAGGGGAGTAGAGCTAACTATGGCTACACCTTC
TRBJ2-7 | TRBV6-1 | TRBD2 | many | CASSPGLAAYEQYF | TGTGCCAGCAGCCCCGGACTAGCGGCCTACGAGCAGTACTTC
TRBJ2-7 | TRBV12-3/TRBV12-4 | - | many | CASSLEGRGYYEQYF | TGTGCCAGCAGTTTGGAGGGAAGGGGCTACTACGAGCAGTACTTC
TRBJ2-5 | TRBV6-1 | - | few | CASRDRETQYF | TGTGCCAGCAGGGATCGGGAGACCCAGTACTTC
TRBJ2-2 | TRBV9 | TRBD2 | many | CASSSGLAGVHTGELFF | TGTGCCAGCAGCTCGGGACTAGCGGGAGTACACACCGGGGAGCTGTTTTTT
TRBJ2-7 | TRBV7-9 | - | - | CASSLITGLKYF | TGTGCCAGCAGCTTGATCACAGGGTTGAAGTACTTC
TRBJ1-1 | TRBV11-3 | TRBD1 | - | CASSPRQGQNTEAFF | TGTGCCAGCAGCCCCCGACAGGGGCAGAACACTGAAGCTTTCTTT
TRBJ2-7 | TRBV12-3/TRBV12-4 | TRBD1 | many | CASRVGQGYEQYF | TGTGCCAGCAGGGTGGGACAGGGTTACGAGCAGTACTTC
TRBJ1-5 | TRBV2 | - | - | CASSVGSQPQHF | TGTGCCAGCAGTGTCGGGAGTCAGCCCCAGCATTTT
TRBJ1-2 | TRBV6-1 | - | - | CASSGYSTGGYTF | TGTGCCAGCAGTGGATATTCGACAGGCGGCTACACCTTC
TRBJ1-1 | TRBV3-1 | - | - | CASSLRGYTEAFF | TGTGCCAGCAGCCTAAGGGGGTACACTGAAGCTTTCTTT
TRBJ2-2 | TRBV14 | - | many | CASRRTNPLNTGELFF | TGTGCCAGTAGGAGAACTAACCCTCTTAACACCGGGGAGCTGTTTTTT
TRBJ2-7 | TRBV20-1 | - | many | CSALDSPTYEQYF | TGCAGTGCTCTGGACAGCCCTACCTACGAGCAGTACTTC
TRBJ2-7 | TRBV28 | - | many | CASRTYRQSRSYEQYF | TGTGCCAGCAGGACTTACAGACAGTCCCGCTCCTACGAGCAGTACTTC
TRBJ1-2 | TRBV30 | - | many | CAWRPRTVSVNYGYTF | TGTGCCTGGAGACCGCGGACAGTTTCCGTGAACTATGGCTACACCTTC
TRBJ2-7 | TRBV6-1 | TRBD2 | many | CASRATLAGVYEQYF | TGTGCCAGCAGGGCCACCCTAGCGGGAGTGTACGAGCAGTACTTC
TRBJ2-2 | TRBV29-1 | - | many | CSVESGRNTGELFF | TGCAGCGTTGAATCGGGGAGAAACACCGGGGAGCTGTTTTTT
TRBJ2-5 | TRBV7-9 | TRBD1 | few | CASSRGQNQETQYF | TGTGCCAGCAGCAGGGGACAGAACCAAGAGACCCAGTACTTC
TRBJ2-7 | TRBV12-3/TRBV12-4 | TRBD2 | many | CASSLFGTSGREYF | TGTGCCAGCAGTCTATTTGGGACTAGCGGGAGGGAGTACTTC
TRBJ2-2 | TRBV6-5 | TRBD1 | few | CASSYSTGAGELFF | TGTGCCAGCAGTTACTCGACAGGGGCCGGGGAGCTGTTTTTT
TRBJ1-1 | TRBV12-3/TRBV12-4 | - | many | CASSLTKTGQAFF | TGTGCCAGCAGTCTTACTAAGACAGGCCAGGCTTTCTTT
TRBJ1-1 | TRBV28 | - | many | CASREGGAGGTEAFF | TGTGCCAGCAGGGAGGGGGGCGCGGGTGGCACTGAAGCTTTCTTT
TRBJ1-6 | TRBV30 | - | many | CAWSALLGRGNSPLHF | TGTGCCTGGAGTGCCCTGTTGGGGCGGGGTAATTCACCCCTCCACTTT
TRBJ1-5 | TRBV12-3/TRBV12-4 | - | - | CASSLGGPDQPQHF | TGTGCCAGCAGTTTAGGCGGGCCTGATCAGCCCCAGCATTTT
TRBJ1-2 | TRBV12-3/TRBV12-4 | TRBD1 | many | CASRTGTVSYGYTF | TGTGCCAGCAGAACCGGGACAGTCTCCTATGGCTACACCTTC
TRBJ1-1 | TRBV7-8 | - | many | CASSFSRVRMRGTEAFF | TGTGCCAGCAGCTTTTCAAGGGTTCGAATGAGAGGCACTGAAGCTTTCTTT
TRBJ2-2 | TRBV6-2/TRBV6-3 | TRBD2 | few | CASSYSFSSGGGSGELFF | TGTGCCAGCAGTTACAGTTTTTCTAGCGGGGGAGGTTCCGGGGAGCTGTTTTTT
TRBJ1-5 | TRBV20-1 | - | many | CSALDRNQPQHF | TGCAGTGCTCTGGACAGAAATCAGCCCCAGCATTTT
TRBJ1-5 | TRBV9 | TRBD1 | - | CASSPEGQSNQPQHF | TGTGCCAGCAGCCCAGAGGGACAGAGCAATCAGCCCCAGCATTTT
TRBJ2-2 | TRBV25-1 | - | once | CASSGYEGSNTGELFF | TGTGCCAGCAGTGGATATGAGGGATCGAACACCGGGGAGCTGTTTTTT